Listed below are T cell receptor beta chains from one sample, sequenced in a study of CD8+CD57+ T cells in acquired aplastic anemia. MiXCR, applied by TCRdb to the reads, yields one record per CDR3 protein. The sample has some 190,000 distinct CDR3 sequences; approximately 45% are singletons. The sample consisted of sorted CD4+, CD8+, or CD8+CD57+ T cells (not recorded which) from PBMCs. The receptors originated from a human donor in good health. Both conserved end residues are part of each CDR3. D genes are given only for firm matches. Clone sizes are given selectively: once, few, many, or a class where the clone is expanded.

v_call	d_call	j_call	clone_size	cdr3_nt	cdr3_aa
TRBV20-1	TRBD1	TRBJ1-6	many	TGCAGTGCTAGAGACAAGACAGGGGATAATTCACCCCTCCACTTT	CSARDKTGDNSPLHF
TRBV5-1	.	TRBJ2-5	many	TGCGCCAGCAGCATGGGTGACAGTCAAGAGACCCAGTACTTC	CASSMGDSQETQYF
TRBV12-3/TRBV12-4	.	TRBJ1-2	many	TGTGCCAGCAGTGGCGGGGGGGCCGGCTATGGCTACACCTTC	CASSGGGAGYGYTF
TRBV20-1	TRBD1	TRBJ1-5	.	TGCAGTGCTAGGGGACAGTACAGCAATCAGCCCCAGCATTTT	CSARGQYSNQPQHF
TRBV20-1	.	TRBJ1-1	many	TGCAGTGCCCGACGGGCGGGGAAGAACACTGAAGCTTTCTTT	CSARRAGKNTEAFF
TRBV2	.	TRBJ2-7	.	TGTGCCGCGGGAACCTACGAGCAGTACTTC	CAAGTYEQYF
TRBV10-3	TRBD1	TRBJ1-2	.	TGTGCCAGCAGATACAGGGGGCAAGGCTACACCTTC	CASRYRGQGYTF
TRBV7-7	TRBD1	TRBJ2-7	.	TGTGCCAGCTCACAAGATCCGGGACAGGGGGCGGGCGAGCAGTACTTC	CASSQDPGQGAGEQYF
TRBV27	TRBD1	TRBJ1-2	.	TGTGCCAGCAGTTCTCGACAGGGACGCTATGGCTACACCTTC	CASSSRQGRYGYTF
TRBV11-2	.	TRBJ2-2	.	TGTGCCAGCAGCCAAAGACTAGGAGGGGAGTCCGGGGAGCTGTTTTTT	CASSQRLGGESGELFF
TRBV10-2	.	TRBJ2-1	many	TGCGCCAGCAGTGACCCGACAGCGATCTCCTACAATGAGCAGTTCTTC	CASSDPTAISYNEQFF
TRBV11-3	TRBD2	TRBJ2-5	many	TGTGCCAGCAGCCCCGGGACTAGCGGGAGGGCCGGAGAGACCCAGTACTTC	CASSPGTSGRAGETQYF
TRBV7-9	.	TRBJ1-1	many	TGTGCCAGCACCCCGCGGGGGGTTCTGAACACTGAAGCTTTCTTT	CASTPRGVLNTEAFF
TRBV20-1	TRBD1	TRBJ1-1	.	TGCAGTGCTAGTCGACAGGGTAGCGTTATTGTTGCGAACACTGAAGCTTTCTTT	CSASRQGSVIVANTEAFF
TRBV18	.	TRBJ2-7	.	TGTGCCAGCTCACCGAATTCCAGTCCCCTCTTGGAGCAGTACTTC	CASSPNSSPLLEQYF
TRBV10-2	.	TRBJ2-1	.	TGCGCCAGCAGTGTAGGGGGGCCAAACTACAATGAGCAGTTCTTC	CASSVGGPNYNEQFF
TRBV20-1	TRBD2	TRBJ2-5	many	TGCAGTGCTAGGCCAGCGGGAGCTAAAGAGACCCAGTACTTC	CSARPAGAKETQYF
TRBV5-1	TRBD2	TRBJ2-2	many	TGCGCCAGCAGAGCGGGAGGACTCACCGGGGAGCTGTTTTTT	CASRAGGLTGELFF
TRBV24-1	.	TRBJ2-2	many	TGTGCCACCAGTGACAAGGGACGGCTCGAAAAGAACACCGGGGAGCTGTTTTTT	CATSDKGRLEKNTGELFF